This TCR beta chain was sequenced in a study of post-analysis software for immune sequencing data. Per germline, CDR1 MNHEY and CDR2 SVGAGI. The CDR3 is 14 residues long. The V end lost 7 bases, the J end lost 3 bases, and 15 bases lay between the germline ends. Study outcomes and limitations: Elevated frequency relative to controls characterized about 5 TRBV segments in patients, TRBV5-6, TRBV5-1 and TRBV20-1 among them. Multiple sclerosis was associated with a significant reduction in normalized Chao1 diversity relative to controls.

The authors incorporated unique molecular identifiers into the TCR beta cDNA libraries. TCRdb analysed the PCR reads with MiXCR anew, one entry per CDR3 protein. The sample holds roughly 870,000 distinct CDR3 sequences, 53% seen once. On this clonotype: Its specificity is unknown.

This sequence joins TRBV6-5 and TRBJ1-2; no reliable D call. Input material: blood. This receptor was identified in a girl between 10 and 17 years old with multiple sclerosis. CDR3 amino acids: CASTVPGAHYGYTF. The CDR3 region has the DNA TGTGCCAGCACTGTGCCCGGCGCCCACTATGGCTACACCTTC.